This TCR beta chain was identified in a study of T cell changes during pregnancy in multiple sclerosis. The data were produced by immunoSEQ multiplex PCR, yet TCRdb's version contains in-frame clones alone and is incomplete. The sample lists some 38,000 clones, around nine tenths occurring once. Between the trimmed V and J ends, which lost 9 bases and 1 base, there was a span of 24 bases. The CDR3 runs 17 residues. Per germline, CDR1 SGHAT and CDR2 FQNNGV. This receptor was obtained from a female donor with multiple sclerosis, enrolled in a pregnancy study. This chain connects TRBV11-2 to TRBJ1-1; a weak D match, TRBD1 (5 bases). Sequences were derived from CD8+ T cells from peripheral blood mononuclear cells, sampled in the third trimester of pregnancy. CDR3 residues: CASWIWWAPGQNTEAFF. CDR3 sequence (DNA): TGTGCCAGTTGGATATGGTGGGCCCCTGGACAGAACACTGAAGCTTTCTTT.